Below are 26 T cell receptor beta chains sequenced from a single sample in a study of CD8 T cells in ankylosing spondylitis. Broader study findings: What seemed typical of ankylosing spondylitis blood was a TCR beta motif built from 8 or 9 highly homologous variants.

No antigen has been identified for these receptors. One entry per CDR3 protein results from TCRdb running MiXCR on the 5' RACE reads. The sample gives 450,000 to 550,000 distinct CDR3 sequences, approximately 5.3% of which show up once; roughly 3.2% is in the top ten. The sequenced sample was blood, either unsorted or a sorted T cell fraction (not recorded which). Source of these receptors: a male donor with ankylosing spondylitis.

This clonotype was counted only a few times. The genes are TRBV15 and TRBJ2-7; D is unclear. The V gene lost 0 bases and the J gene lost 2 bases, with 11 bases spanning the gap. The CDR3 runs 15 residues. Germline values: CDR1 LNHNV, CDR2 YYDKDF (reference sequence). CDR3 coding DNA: TGTGCCACCAGCAGAGATTCCCCATGGCCCTACGAGCAGTACTTC. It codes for CATSRDSPWPYEQYF.

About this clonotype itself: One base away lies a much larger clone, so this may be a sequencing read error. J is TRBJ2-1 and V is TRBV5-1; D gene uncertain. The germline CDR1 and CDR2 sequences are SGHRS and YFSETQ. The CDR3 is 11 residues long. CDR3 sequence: CASSLTYEPFF. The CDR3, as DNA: TGCGCCAGCAGCTTGACGTATGAGCCGTTCTTC. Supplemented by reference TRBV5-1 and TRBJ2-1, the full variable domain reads KAGVTQTPRYLIKTRGQQVTLSCSPISGHRSVSWYQQTPGQGLQFLFEYFSETQRNKGNFPGRFSGRQFSNSRSEMNVSTLELGDSALYLCASSLTYEPFFGPGTRLTVL.

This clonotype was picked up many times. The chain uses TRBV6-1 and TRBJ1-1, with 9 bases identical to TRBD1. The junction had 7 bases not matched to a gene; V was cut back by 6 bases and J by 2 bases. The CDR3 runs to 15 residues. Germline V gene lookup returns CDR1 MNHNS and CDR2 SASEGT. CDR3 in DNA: TGTGCCAGCAGGCCGGGACAGGGAGTAAACACTGAAGCTTTCTTT. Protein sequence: CASRPGQGVNTEAFF.

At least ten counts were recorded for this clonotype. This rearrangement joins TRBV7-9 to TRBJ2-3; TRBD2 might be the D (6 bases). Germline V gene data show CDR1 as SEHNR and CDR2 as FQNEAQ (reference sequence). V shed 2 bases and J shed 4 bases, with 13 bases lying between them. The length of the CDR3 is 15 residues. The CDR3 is CASSLYRGNSDTQYF. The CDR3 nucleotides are TGTGCCAGCAGCTTATATCGGGGGAATTCAGATACGCAGTATTTT.

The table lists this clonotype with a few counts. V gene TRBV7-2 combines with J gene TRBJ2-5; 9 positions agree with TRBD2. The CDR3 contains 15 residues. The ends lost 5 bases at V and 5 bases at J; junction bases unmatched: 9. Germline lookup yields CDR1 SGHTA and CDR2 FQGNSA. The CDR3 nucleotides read TGTGCCAGCAGCCAGATAGCGGGAGTGGGCGAGACCCAGTACTTC. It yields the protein CASSQIAGVGETQYF.

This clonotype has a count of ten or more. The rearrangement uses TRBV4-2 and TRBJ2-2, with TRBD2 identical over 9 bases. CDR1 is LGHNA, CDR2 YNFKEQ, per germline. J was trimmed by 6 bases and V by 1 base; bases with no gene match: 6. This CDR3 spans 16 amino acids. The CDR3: CASSQGSGSYPGELFF. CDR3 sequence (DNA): TGTGCCAGCAGCCAAGGTAGCGGGAGTTATCCCGGGGAGCTGTTTTTT.

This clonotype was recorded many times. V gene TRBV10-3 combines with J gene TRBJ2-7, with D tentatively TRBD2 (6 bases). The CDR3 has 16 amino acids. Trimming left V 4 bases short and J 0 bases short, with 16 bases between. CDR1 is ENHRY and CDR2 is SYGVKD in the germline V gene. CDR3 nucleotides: TGTGCCATCAGTGTAGCTCTGGGACTGAGCTCCTACGAGCAGTACTTC. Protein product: CAISVALGLSSYEQYF.

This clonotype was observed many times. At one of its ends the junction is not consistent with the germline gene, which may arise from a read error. The chain's CDR3 is CASSIAGTDYEQYF. CDR3 DNA sequence: TGTGCCAGCAGTATAGCGGGTACCGACTACGAGCAGTACTTC. The V and J genes are TRBV12-3 or TRBV12-4 and TRBJ2-7, with 7 bases identical to TRBD2. This CDR3 has 14 amino acids.

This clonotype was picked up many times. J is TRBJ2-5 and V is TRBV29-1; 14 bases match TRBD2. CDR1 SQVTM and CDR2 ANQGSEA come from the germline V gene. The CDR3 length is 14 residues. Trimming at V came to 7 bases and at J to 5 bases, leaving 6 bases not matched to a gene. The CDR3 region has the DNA TGCAGCGCCGCTGGGACTAGCGGGAGTGAGACCCAGTACTTC. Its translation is CSAAGTSGSETQYF.

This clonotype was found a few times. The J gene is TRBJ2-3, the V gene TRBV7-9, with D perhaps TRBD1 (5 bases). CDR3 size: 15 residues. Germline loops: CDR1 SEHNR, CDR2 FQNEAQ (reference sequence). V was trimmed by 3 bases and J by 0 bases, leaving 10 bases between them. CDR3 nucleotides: TGTGCCAGCAGCTTGCGACAGTGGAGCACAGATACGCAGTATTTT. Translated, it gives CASSLRQWSTDTQYF.

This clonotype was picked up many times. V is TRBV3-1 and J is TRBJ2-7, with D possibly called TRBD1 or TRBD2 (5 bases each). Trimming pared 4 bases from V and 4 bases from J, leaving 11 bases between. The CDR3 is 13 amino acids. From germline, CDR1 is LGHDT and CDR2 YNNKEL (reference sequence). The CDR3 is CASSLLGVYEQYF. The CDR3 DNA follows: TGTGCCAGCAGCCTTCTGGGGGTTTACGAGCAGTACTTC.

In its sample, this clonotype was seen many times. CDR3: CASNHLEWGWETQYF. The CDR3 nucleotides are TGTGCCAGCAACCACCTCGAATGGGGGTGGGAGACCCAGTACTTC. J is TRBJ2-5 and V is TRBV9; the D call may be TRBD1 or TRBD2 (5 bases each). V lost 6 bases and J lost 5, with 20 bases in between. CDR1 SGDLS and CDR2 YYNGEE come from the germline V gene. This CDR3 is built from 15 residues.

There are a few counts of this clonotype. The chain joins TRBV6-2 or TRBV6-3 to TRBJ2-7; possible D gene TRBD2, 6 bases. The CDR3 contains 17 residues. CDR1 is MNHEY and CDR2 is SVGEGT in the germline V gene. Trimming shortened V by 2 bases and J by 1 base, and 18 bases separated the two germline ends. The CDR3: CASSYAPGLRGSYEQYF. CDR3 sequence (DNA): TGTGCCAGCAGTTACGCTCCGGGACTCCGAGGGTCCTACGAGCAGTACTTC.

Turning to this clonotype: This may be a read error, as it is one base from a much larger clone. The CDR3 bases are TGCAGTGCTAGACCGGGATCTGGAAACACCATATCTTTT. Its translation: CSARPGSGNTISF. The gene calls are TRBV20-1 and TRBJ1-3; no definite D call. The CDR3 is 13 residues long. Germline CDR1 and CDR2: DFQATT and SNEGSKA (reference sequence).

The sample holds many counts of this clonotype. CDR3 bases: TGTGCCAGCAGCCTACGACTACAGGGGTCAGATACGCAGTATTTT. It specifies CASSLRLQGSDTQYF. The rearrangement joins TRBV13 to TRBJ2-3, with 7 bases fitting TRBD1. Germline V gene lookup returns CDR1 PRHDT and CDR2 FYEKMQ (reference sequence). The CDR3 is made up of 15 amino acids. The junction had 9 bases not matched to a gene; V was cut back by 5 bases and J by 4 bases.

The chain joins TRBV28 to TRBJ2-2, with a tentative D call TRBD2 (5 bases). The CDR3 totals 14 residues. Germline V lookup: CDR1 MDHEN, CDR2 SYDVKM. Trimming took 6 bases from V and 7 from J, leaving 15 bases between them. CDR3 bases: TGTGCCAGCAGCCCCCCCTGGGCGGGCGGGGAGCTGTTTTTT. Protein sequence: CASSPPWAGGELFF. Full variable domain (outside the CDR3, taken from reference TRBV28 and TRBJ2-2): DVKVTQSSRYLVKRTGEKVFLECVQDMDHENMFWYRQDPGLGLRLIYFSYDVKMKEKGDIPEGYSVSREKKERFSLILESASTNQTSMYLCASSPPWAGGELFFGEGSRLTVL.

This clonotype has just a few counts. The CDR3 region is CASSVNRGQPQHF. As DNA, the CDR3 is TGTGCCAGCAGCGTTAACAGGGGACAGCCCCAGCATTTT. The chain combines TRBV7-9 with TRBJ1-5; 7 nucleotides align to TRBD1. Germline V CDR1 and CDR2: SEHNR, FQNEAQ (reference sequence). With V trimmed by 5 bases and J by 7 bases, 5 bases remained unmatched. The CDR3 consists of 13 residues.

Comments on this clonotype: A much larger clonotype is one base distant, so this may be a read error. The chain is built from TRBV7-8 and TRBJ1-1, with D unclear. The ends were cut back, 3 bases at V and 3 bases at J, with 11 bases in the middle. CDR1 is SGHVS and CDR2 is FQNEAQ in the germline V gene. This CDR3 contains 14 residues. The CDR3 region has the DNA TGTGCCAGCAGCTTGAAACCGTTTTACACTGAAGCTTTCTTT. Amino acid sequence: CASSLKPFYTEAFF.

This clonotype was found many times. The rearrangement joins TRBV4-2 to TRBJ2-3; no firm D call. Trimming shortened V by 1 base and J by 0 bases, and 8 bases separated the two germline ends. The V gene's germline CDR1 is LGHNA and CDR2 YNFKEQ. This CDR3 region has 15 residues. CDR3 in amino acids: CASSQAYSSTDTQYF. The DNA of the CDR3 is TGTGCCAGCAGCCAAGCGTATTCTAGCACAGATACGCAGTATTTT.

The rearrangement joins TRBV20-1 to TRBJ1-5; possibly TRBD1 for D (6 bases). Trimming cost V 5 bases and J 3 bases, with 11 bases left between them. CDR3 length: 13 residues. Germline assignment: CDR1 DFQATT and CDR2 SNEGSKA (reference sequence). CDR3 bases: TGCAGTGCTTCGGACAGTTTCAATCAGCCCCAGCATTTT. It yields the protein CSASDSFNQPQHF.

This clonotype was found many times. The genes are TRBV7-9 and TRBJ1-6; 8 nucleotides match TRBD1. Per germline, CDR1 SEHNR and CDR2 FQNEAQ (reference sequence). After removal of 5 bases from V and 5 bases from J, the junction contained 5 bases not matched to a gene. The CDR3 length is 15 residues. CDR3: CASSRTGQDNSPLHF. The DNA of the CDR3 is TGTGCCAGCAGCCGTACGGGACAGGATAATTCACCCCTCCACTTT.

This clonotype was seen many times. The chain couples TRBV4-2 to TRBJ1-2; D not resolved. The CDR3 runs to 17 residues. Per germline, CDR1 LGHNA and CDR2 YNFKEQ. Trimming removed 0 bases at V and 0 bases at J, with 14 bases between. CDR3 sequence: CASSQDRPGRANYGYTF. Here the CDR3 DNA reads TGTGCCAGCAGCCAAGATCGTCCGGGCCGAGCTAACTATGGCTACACCTTC.

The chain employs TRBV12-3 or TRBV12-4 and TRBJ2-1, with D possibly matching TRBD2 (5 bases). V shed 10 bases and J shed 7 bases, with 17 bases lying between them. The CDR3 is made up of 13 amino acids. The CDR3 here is CANGDTRMNEQFF. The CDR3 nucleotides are TGTGCCAACGGGGATACTAGAATGAATGAGCAGTTCTTC.

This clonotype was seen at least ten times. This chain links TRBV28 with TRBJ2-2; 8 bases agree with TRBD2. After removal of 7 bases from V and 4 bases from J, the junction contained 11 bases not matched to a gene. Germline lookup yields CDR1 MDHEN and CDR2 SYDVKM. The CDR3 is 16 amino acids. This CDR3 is CASTTPTSVLTGELFF. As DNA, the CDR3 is TGTGCCAGCACCACTCCGACTAGCGTGCTCACCGGGGAGCTGTTTTTT.

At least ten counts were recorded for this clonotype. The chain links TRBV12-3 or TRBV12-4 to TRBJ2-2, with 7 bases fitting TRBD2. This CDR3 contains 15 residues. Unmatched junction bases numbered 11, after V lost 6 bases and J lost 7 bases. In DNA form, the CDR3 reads TGTGCCAGCAGAACAGGAGGGAGGGCCCTCGGGGAGCTGTTTTTT. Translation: CASRTGGRALGELFF.

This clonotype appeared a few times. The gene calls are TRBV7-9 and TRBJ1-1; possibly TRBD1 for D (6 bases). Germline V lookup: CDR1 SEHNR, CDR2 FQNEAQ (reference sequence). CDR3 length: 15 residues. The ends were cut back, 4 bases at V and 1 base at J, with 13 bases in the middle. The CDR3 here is CASSSYRAPNTEAFF. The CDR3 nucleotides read TGTGCCAGCAGCTCTTACAGGGCTCCGAACACTGAAGCTTTCTTT.